The present entry profiles one TCR beta chain with its context. Under the authors' procedure: Using reference gene primer amplification, nucleated cell counts were estimated. TCRdb's table, derived via immunoSEQ multiplex PCR, lists solely in-frame clones and lacks some. That table gives V, J and clone size, and the DNA gave D and trimming. The data contain 300,000 to 400,000 clones, over 75% of them singletons. These data belong to a study of blood T cell repertoires in COVID-19. Germline V gene lookup returns CDR1 SGHRS and CDR2 YFSETQ. After removal of 7 bases from V and 4 bases from J, the junction contained 10 bases not matched to a gene. CDR3 size: 14 residues. Assignments of participants to cohorts depended upon their own reported clinical history.

The genes are TRBV5-1 and TRBJ1-1, with 7 nucleotides matching TRBD1. Sequencing used PBMCs or T cells enriched from blood (not recorded which). This receptor was obtained from a woman in her 30s with acute COVID-19. CDR3 residues: CASAEGASVTEAFF. Written as DNA, the CDR3 is TGCGCCAGCGCAGAGGGGGCTTCTGTCACTGAAGCTTTCTTT.